These 8 T cell receptor beta chains were sequenced from one sample in a study of T-cell reconstitution after alpha-beta-depleted transplantation in children. A library of TCRbeta sequences, prepared with unique molecular identifiers, was generated. TCRdb processed the PCR reads anew with MiXCR; each CDR3 protein has one entry. The sample carries about 150,000 distinct CDR3 sequences, roughly 8.8% recorded once. The sample consisted of PBMCs, mostly from graft donor cells, taken 180 days after TCRalphabeta/CD19-depleted stem cell transplant. The receptors derive from a female patient aged 2-9 years who had a stem cell transplant for congenital amegakaryocytic thrombocytopenia, so the T cells may come from the graft donor.

This clonotype was recorded many times. V and J are TRBV7-3 and TRBJ2-1; 8 bases align to TRBD2. The CDR3 extends over 17 amino acids. CDR1 SGHTA and CDR2 FQGTGA come from the germline V gene. V trimming: 1 base; J trimming: 5 bases; junction bases outside the gene matches: 10. CDR3 nucleotide sequence: TGTGCCAGCAGCTTAAATGCCCTTAGCGGGGCTAACAATGAGCAGTTCTTC. Translation: CASSLNALSGANNEQFF.

This clonotype has more than one count but fewer than ten. V gene TRBV12-3 or TRBV12-4 combines with J gene TRBJ1-5; 10 positions agree with TRBD1. The V segment lost 6 bases and the J segment 5 bases; nucleotides outside the gene matches: 16. The CDR3 length is 18 residues. CDR3 sequence reads: CASSPVRFGTGVDQPQHF. The DNA of the CDR3 is TGTGCCAGCAGCCCCGTCAGGTTCGGGACAGGGGTGGATCAGCCCCAGCATTTT.

Comments on this clonotype: Given a much more abundant clone one base away, this may be a read error. The genes are TRBV27 and TRBJ2-3; D gene unclear. Germline CDR1 is MNHEY and CDR2 is SMNVEV (reference sequence). The CDR3 covers 19 residues. CDR3 amino acids: CASSLSKAVRAFSTDTQCF. Here the CDR3 DNA reads TGTGCCAGCAGTTTATCCAAGGCGGTTAGGGCCTTCAGCACAGATACGCAGTGTTTT.

As for this clonotype: One end of the junction fails to match germline, which may point to a read error. J is TRBJ2-7 and V is TRBV5-6; 10 bases are a match to TRBD2. Germline V gene data show CDR1 as SGHDT and CDR2 as YYEEEE. This CDR3 is 15 amino acids long. The CDR3 nucleotides read TGTGCCATCAGCCCCCCTAGCGGGGGAATCTACGAGCAGTACTTC. Translating gives CAISPPSGGIYEQYF.

This clonotype appeared many times. The genes are TRBV12-3 or TRBV12-4 and TRBJ1-1; D call uncertain. V was trimmed by 5 bases and J by 11 bases, leaving 12 bases between them. The CDR3 extends over 11 amino acids. Here the CDR3 DNA reads TGTGCCAGCAGTCCATCAGTTGCGGCTTTCTTT. Amino acid sequence: CASSPSVAAFF.

In its sample, this clonotype was seen many times. This chain links TRBV10-3 with TRBJ2-2; 9 nucleotides agree with TRBD2. Germline loops: CDR1 ENHRY, CDR2 SYGVKD. The CDR3 sequence is 16 residues long. Trimming at V came to 7 bases and at J to 1 base, leaving 7 bases not matched to a gene. The CDR3, as DNA: TGTGCCATCAATTCCCTAGCGGGACAGAACACCGGGGAGCTGTTTTTT. Protein product: CAINSLAGQNTGELFF.

This clonotype was observed a few times. The chain combines TRBV20-1 with TRBJ1-1; tentatively, D is TRBD1 (5 bases). The CDR3 consists of 14 residues. V was shortened by 5 bases and J by 0 bases, with 13 bases between the two germline ends. Germline V gene lookup returns CDR1 DFQATT and CDR2 SNEGSKA (reference sequence). Here the CDR3 reads CSAAVGPLNTEAFF. CDR3 nucleotides: TGCAGTGCTGCGGTGGGACCCTTGAACACTGAAGCTTTCTTT.

In its sample, this clonotype was seen many times. The V call is TRBV12-3 or TRBV12-4, the J call TRBJ2-4, with TRBD1 identical over 8 bases. Losses at the gene ends were 6 bases for V and 8 bases for J; bases not matched to a gene: 12. The CDR3 has 15 amino acids. The chain's CDR3 is CASSSRGLGEDIQYF. The CDR3 DNA follows: TGTGCCAGCAGCAGCAGGGGGCTTGGGGAGGACATTCAGTACTTC.